The entry below gives a single T cell receptor (beta chain) sequence along with its context. Its cognate antigen is unknown. The germline V gene encodes CDR1 SGHNT and CDR2 YYREEE (reference sequence). CDR3 size: 15 residues. V shed 3 bases, J shed 4 bases, and the junction held 7 bases outside the gene matches. The sample originates from a study of lymphopenia after photon versus proton radiotherapy. Overall study findings and caveats: In patients who died, overall survival fell as post-nadir TCR diversity dropped more. Survival link was tested only in deceased patients; proton benefit remains a possibility. After the lymphocyte nadir, photon-treated repertoires showed oligoclonal expansion, especially of CD8+ Temra cells. Photon-treated patients lost naive T cells and TCR diversity; proton-treated stayed stable.

Using immunoSEQ multiplex PCR, the repertoire was profiled, and TCRdb retains in-frame clones only, with some absent. The sample has more than 45,000 clones; about 92% are singletons. Material: peripheral blood, obtained from a patient treated with photon-based radiotherapy. The TCR comes from a woman aged 40 to 50 with cholangiocarcinoma. This sequence joins TRBV5-4 and TRBJ2-1, with TRBD1 matching 7 bases. The CDR3 nucleotides read TGTGCCAGCAGCTCAGCAGAACAGGGGTACAATGAGCAGTTCTTC. This translates into CASSSAEQGYNEQFF.